This record looks at one T cell receptor beta chain sequence and its context. In the PCR, 60 Vbeta and 13 Jbeta primers were used. The method was immunoSEQ multiplex PCR; TCRdb's version includes in-frame clones alone and lacks a portion of them. The sample holds about 150,000 clones, 60% to 80% seen once. The record originates from a study of cytomegalovirus exposure and HLA in healthy donors. V lost 7 bases and J lost 5; bases outside the gene matches: 10. The V gene's germline CDR1 is WSHSY and CDR2 SAAADI. This CDR3 region has 14 residues. Source material: PBMCs. This chain connects TRBV10-2 to TRBJ1-1, with 7 bases fitting TRBD1. The sequence came from a man aged 18 to 30 in good health and CMV-seropositive. CDR3 nucleotides: TGCGCCAGCATGGAGGGGGCGAGTTGGACTGAAGCTTTCTTT. Residues: CASMEGASWTEAFF.